These 10 T cell receptor beta chains originate from one sample sequenced in a study of PD-1 blockade in mismatch repair-deficient tumors. Sequencing was performed with immunoSEQ multiplex PCR; in TCRdb, only in-frame clones are kept and a portion is missing. This sample has about 110,000 clones, with roughly 80% found just once. The sample here was peripheral blood, taken roughly 13 months after starting pembrolizumab. The receptors were sampled from an adult with mismatch repair-deficient cancer.

The rearrangement uses TRBV7-6 and TRBJ2-7; D possibly uses TRBD1 or TRBD2 (5 bases each). Germline V CDR1 and CDR2: SGHVS, FNYEAQ. The CDR3 has 15 amino acids. Trimming shortened V by 5 bases and J by 5 bases, and 19 bases separated the two germline ends. CDR3 loop: CASSHPGPALDEQYF. The CDR3 DNA reads TGTGCCAGCAGCCACCCGGGACCAGCTCTTGACGAGCAGTACTTC. The full variable domain, completed using reference TRBV7-6 and TRBJ2-7, is GAGVSQSPRYKVTKRGQDVALRCDPISGHVSLYWYRQALGQGPEFLTYFNYEAQQDKSGLPNDRFSAERPEGSISTLTIQRTEQRDSAMYRCASSHPGPALDEQYFGPGTRLTVT.

This clone came up a few times. The J gene is TRBJ2-1, the V gene TRBV11-3, with D possibly matching TRBD1 (6 bases). Trimming removed 3 bases at V and 7 bases at J, with 16 bases between. The CDR3 is made up of 15 amino acids. Germline CDR1 and CDR2: SGHNT and YENEEA. The CDR3 loop reads CASSLPGQRKNEQFF. As DNA, the CDR3 is TGTGCCAGCAGCTTGCCGGGACAACGGAAAAATGAGCAGTTCTTC.

The genes are TRBV15 and TRBJ2-2; D not certain. Germline values: CDR1 LNHNV, CDR2 YYDKDF (reference sequence). V was pared by 1 base and J by 3 bases, with 12 bases between. This CDR3 is built from 16 residues. In nucleotides, the CDR3 is TGTGCCACCAGCAGAGCCCCCGACACCCACACCGGGGAGCTGTTTTTT. It is translated as CATSRAPDTHTGELFF. Based on the CDR3 plus reference TRBV15 and TRBJ2-2, the full variable domain is DAMVIQNPRYQVTQFGKPVTLSCSQTLNHNVMYWYQQKSSQAPKLLFHYYDKDFNNEADTPDNFQSRRPNTSFCFLDIRSPGLGDTAMYLCATSRAPDTHTGELFFGEGSRLTVL.

This sequence joins TRBV21-1 and TRBJ1-1. TRBV21-1 is classified as a pseudogene. The CDR3 consists of 17 residues. The CDR3 nucleotides read TGTGCCAGCAGCACGGCCCGAGGGGTAGGGCTGAACACTGAAGCTTTCTTT. Residues: CASSTARGVGLNTEAFF.

The rearrangement joins TRBV5-6 to TRBJ1-1; D is undetermined. Germline CDR1 reads SGHDT; CDR2 reads YYEEEE. The CDR3 runs 14 residues. V lost 0 bases and J 1 base, leaving 7 bases between the germline ends. CDR3 bases: TGTGCCAGCAGCTTGGTCGGGAGGAACACTGAAGCTTTCTTT. Translating it yields CASSLVGRNTEAFF.

The chain combines TRBV4-3 with TRBJ1-2; possibly TRBD1 for D (6 bases). The CDR3 consists of 17 residues. Between the trimmed V and J ends, which lost 4 bases and 4 bases, there was a span of 22 bases. The germline gives CDR1 LGHNA, CDR2 YSLEER. CDR3 bases: TGCGCCAGCAGCCCCAAAACGGGGCCGGGGGCGGTCTATGGCTACACCTTC. Translation gives CASSPKTGPGAVYGYTF.

This chain joins TRBV4-1 and TRBJ1-1; D remains unclear. V gave up 4 bases and J gave up 0 bases, with 9 bases separating them. Germline CDR1 and CDR2: MGHRA and YSYEKL. The CDR3 is made up of 14 amino acids. The chain's CDR3 is CASSLVSLNTEAFF. CDR3 sequence (DNA): TGCGCCAGCAGCCTCGTGTCCTTGAACACTGAAGCTTTCTTT.

The J gene is TRBJ1-5, the V gene TRBV29-1; no definite D call. This CDR3 has 12 residues. V was clipped by 7 bases and J by 0 bases, with 7 bases between them. The germline CDR1 and CDR2 sequences are SQVTM and ANQGSEA. CDR3 sequence reads: CSASLSNQPQHF. The CDR3 coding sequence is TGCAGCGCTTCTCTTAGCAATCAGCCCCAGCATTTT.

The chain is built from TRBV9 and TRBJ1-5; no reliable D call. Germline V lookup: CDR1 SGDLS, CDR2 YYNGEE. CDR3 length equals 16 residues. Deletions cut 4 bases from V and 7 bases from J, with 21 bases between. CDR3 DNA sequence: TGTGCCAGCAGCCCGGCACCAGACACCCACGCGCAGCCCCAGCATTTT. Protein product: CASSPAPDTHAQPQHF.

The chain recombines TRBV15 with TRBJ1-1; D possibly corresponds to TRBD1 (6 bases). Trimming removed 1 base at V and 2 bases at J, with 17 bases between. CDR3 length: 17 amino acids. Germline CDR1 LNHNV, CDR2 YYDKDF (reference sequence). CDR3 protein: CATSRVRGLGFNTEAFF. The DNA for the CDR3 is TGTGCCACCAGCAGAGTTCGGGGGCTTGGATTTAACACTGAAGCTTTCTTT.